Detailed here is one TCR beta chain. The record originates from a study of blood T cell repertoires in COVID-19. Study summary: Specimens from acute and convalescent COVID-19 originated in the United States, Italy and Spain. PBMCs, B-cell-depleted T cells, or T cells were the source of the cDNA or gDNA that made up the material.

The CDR3 contains 14 residues. V lost 5 bases and J 8 bases, leaving 16 bases between the germline ends. The germline gives CDR1 SGHTA, CDR2 FQGNSA. As processed by the authors: Amplification with reference gene primers provided the estimates of nucleated cell counts. The assay was immunoSEQ multiplex PCR, and TCRdb's table has in-frame clones only and misses some. The V and J calls and clone size were taken over from that table, and D and trimming were inferred from the DNA. The table includes about 15,000 clones, around 83% detected once. Sequenced: peripheral blood. This receptor was identified in a man in his sixties with acute or convalescent COVID-19. The chain uses TRBV7-2 and TRBJ1-5; TRBD1 might be the D (6 bases). As DNA, the CDR3 is TGTGCCAGCAGCACTCAGGGGCGCTGGGAGCCCCAGCATTTT. Protein product: CASSTQGRWEPQHF.